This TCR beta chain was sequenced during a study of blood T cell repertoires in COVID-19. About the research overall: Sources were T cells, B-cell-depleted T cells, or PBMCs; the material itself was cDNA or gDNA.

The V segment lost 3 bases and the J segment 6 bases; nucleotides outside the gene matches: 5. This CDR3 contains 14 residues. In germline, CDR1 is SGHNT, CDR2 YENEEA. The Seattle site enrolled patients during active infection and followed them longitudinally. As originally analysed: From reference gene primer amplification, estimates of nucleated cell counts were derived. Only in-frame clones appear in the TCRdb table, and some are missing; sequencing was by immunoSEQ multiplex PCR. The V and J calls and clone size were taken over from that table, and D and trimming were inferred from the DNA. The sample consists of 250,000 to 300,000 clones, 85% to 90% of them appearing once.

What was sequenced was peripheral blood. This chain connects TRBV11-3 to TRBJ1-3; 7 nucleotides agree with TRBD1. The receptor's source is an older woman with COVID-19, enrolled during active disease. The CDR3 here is CASSLRDSENTIYF. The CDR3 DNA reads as TGTGCCAGCAGCTTGCGGGACAGTGAAAACACCATATATTTT.